This T cell receptor beta chain was obtained from a study of CD4 T cells in relation to SARS-CoV-2 and coronaviruses. Study at large: Convalescent patients had median age about 40 years, range roughly 20 to 80.

Details on this clone: The antigen remains undetermined.

The CDR3 loop spans 15 amino acids. Germline lookup yields CDR1 WNHNN and CDR2 SYGVQD (reference sequence). V dropped 3 bases and J dropped 8; count of bases not matched to a gene: 5. Survey-level TCR-beta sequencing used DNA from CEF-cultured naive and memory CD4+ T cells. Only in-frame clones appear in the TCRdb table, and some are missing; sequencing was by immunoSEQ multiplex PCR. The data hold fewer than 45,000 clones, with approximately 80% observed a single time. For roughly ten days, 10^5 sorted CD4+ cells grew with T cell-depleted PBMCs and CEF. Regarding the study as a whole: Each donor contributed either pre-pandemic or post-infection samples, not both.

What was sequenced was naive CD4+ T cells from PBMCs, cultured in vitro. Subset of the sample: naive CD4+ T cells isolated by negative enrichment. The sequence was obtained from an adult with COVID-19. The J gene is TRBJ2-1, the V gene TRBV10-1; 12 nucleotides line up with TRBD2. CDR3 DNA sequence: TGCGCCAGCAGTGAAGGACTAGCGGGGCGGTATGAGCAGTTCTTC. Translated: CASSEGLAGRYEQFF.